The 21 T cell receptor beta chains in this list originate from one sample, sequenced in a study of Ad26.COV2.S vaccination and SARS-CoV-2 variants. Using immunoSEQ multiplex PCR, the repertoire was profiled, and TCRdb retains in-frame clones only, with some absent. The sample lists nearly 400,000 clones; around nine tenths were seen once. This sample's treatment: roughly 19 received Ad26.COV2.S at low or high dose, single or two shots; about 5 received placebo; per-sample allocation not given. After the first vaccine or placebo injection, samples were drawn on day 63. Sequenced material: peripheral blood, taken in a trial of Ad26.COV2.S vaccine versus placebo. These receptors were taken from a person between 18 and 59 years old who received the Ad26.COV2.S COVID-19 vaccine or a placebo.

The chain uses TRBV19 and TRBJ2-2, with 10 bases lining up with TRBD2. Germline CDR1 is LNHDA and CDR2 is SQIVND (reference sequence). The junction had 2 bases not matched to a gene; V was cut back by 7 bases and J by 0 bases. This CDR3 is 15 amino acids long. The CDR3 protein is CASTSGSANTGELFF. CDR3 coding DNA: TGTGCCAGTACTAGCGGGAGTGCGAACACCGGGGAGCTGTTTTTT.

This clone showed up just once. J is TRBJ2-5 and V is TRBV9; D is undetermined. Germline CDR1 reads SGDLS; CDR2 reads YYNGEE. Deletions cut 0 bases from V and 0 bases from J, with 3 bases between. The CDR3 has 13 amino acids. The CDR3 region has the DNA TGTGCCAGCAGCGTAGGGGACCAAGAGACCCAGTACTTC. Protein sequence: CASSVGDQETQYF. The complete variable domain, with remaining parts taken from reference TRBV9 and TRBJ2-5, reads DSGVTQTPKHLITATGQRVTLRCSPRSGDLSVYWYQQSLDQGLQFLIQYYNGEERAKGNILERFSAQQFPDLHSELNLSSLELGDSALYFCASSVGDQETQYFGPGTRLLVL.

The chain couples TRBV30 to TRBJ1-5; unclear D gene. This CDR3 is built from 15 residues. Trimming pared 3 bases from V and 3 bases from J, leaving 15 bases between. Germline V CDR1 and CDR2: GTSNPN, SVGIG (reference sequence). The CDR3 DNA reads as TGTGCCTGGAGCAAAGGGTCGATATTCAATCAGCCCCAGCATTTT. Its protein is CAWSKGSIFNQPQHF. Supplemented by reference TRBV30 and TRBJ1-5, the full variable domain reads SQTIHQWPATLVQPVGSPLSLECTVEGTSNPNLYWYRQAAGRGLQLLFYSVGIGQISSEVPQNLSASRPQDRQFILSSKKLLLSDSGFYLCAWSKGSIFNQPQHFGDGTRLSIL.

The rearrangement links TRBV7-2 to TRBJ2-3; D might be TRBD2 (5 bases). Germline V CDR1 and CDR2: SGHTA, FQGNSA. With 2 bases removed from V and 2 bases from J, the gap between germline ends came to 8 bases. The CDR3 is 14 amino acids. CDR3: CASSLQRDTDTQYF. The CDR3 DNA follows: TGTGCCAGCAGCTTACAACGGGACACAGATACGCAGTATTTT.

About this clone: The sample holds other DNA sequences that translate to the same CDR3. The gene calls are TRBV18 and TRBJ2-3; no clear D. Germline V CDR1 and CDR2: KGHSH, LQKENI. There are 15 residues in the CDR3. The V gene lost 2 bases and the J gene lost 0 bases, with 9 bases spanning the gap. The CDR3 sequence is CASSPMAASTDTQYF. CDR3 bases: TGTGCCAGCTCACCAATGGCTGCTAGCACAGATACGCAGTATTTT.

V gene TRBV3-1 (or the pseudogene TRBV3-2) combines with J gene TRBJ2-1; 13 bases map to TRBD2. This CDR3 is built from 17 residues. Germline V CDR1 and CDR2: LGHDT, YNNKEL (reference sequence). The trim removed 4 bases at V and 5 bases at J, leaving 8 bases unmatched. CDR3 bases: TGTGCCAGCAGCCCCGGGACTAGCGGGATCCACAACAATGAGCAGTTCTTC. Residues: CASSPGTSGIHNNEQFF.

The V call is TRBV4-1, the J call TRBJ2-1, with D tentatively TRBD2 (6 bases). V lost 0 bases, J lost 3 bases, and 18 bases lay in between. The CDR3 length is 18 residues. The germline CDR1 and CDR2 sequences are MGHRA and YSYEKL. The CDR3 DNA reads as TGCGCCAGCAGCCAAGATAGGGTGGGAGGCGGAGACTACAATGAGCAGTTCTTC. Protein product: CASSQDRVGGGDYNEQFF.

The rearrangement links TRBV11-2 to TRBJ2-1, with 7 bases fitting TRBD1. The germline CDR1 and CDR2 sequences are SGHAT and FQNNGV. CDR3 size: 15 residues. Unmatched junction bases numbered 3, after V lost 1 base and J lost 3 bases. The CDR3 region has the DNA TGTGCCAGCAGCTTAGGAGGGACAGTCTACAATGAGCAGTTCTTC. Its translation: CASSLGGTVYNEQFF. Full variable domain (outside the CDR3, taken from reference TRBV11-2 and TRBJ2-1): EAGVAQSPRYKIIEKRQSVAFWCNPISGHATLYWYQQILGQGPKLLIQFQNNGVVDDSQLPKDRFSAERLKGVDSTLKIQPAKLEDSAVYLCASSLGGTVYNEQFFGPGTRLTVL.

This CDR3 reads CASSPASGTDTQYF. The CDR3 DNA follows: TGTGCCAGCAGCCCCGCCTCGGGCACAGATACGCAGTATTTT. The rearrangement links TRBV9 to TRBJ2-3; D remains ambiguous. Trimming cost V 4 bases and J 1 base, with 10 bases left between them. Germline V lookup: CDR1 SGDLS, CDR2 YYNGEE. The CDR3 extends over 14 amino acids.

The chain joins TRBV30 to TRBJ2-7; tentative D call: TRBD1 (5 bases). Germline-derived CDR1 and CDR2 are GTSNPN and SVGIG (reference sequence). Trimming cost V 0 bases and J 2 bases, with 11 bases left between them. The length of the CDR3 is 14 residues. The CDR3 coding sequence is TGTGCCTGGAGTGTCGGCAGGGTCGCCTACGAGCAGTACTTC. Translation: CAWSVGRVAYEQYF.

The chain employs TRBV28 and TRBJ1-1, with 8 bases lining up with TRBD1. V gave up 5 bases and J gave up 5 bases; unmatched junction bases: 10. Per the germline V gene, CDR1 is MDHEN and CDR2 is SYDVKM. The CDR3 has 15 amino acids. The CDR3 region has the DNA TGTGCCAGCAGTCTAGCCGGGACAGGAGGGACTGAAGCTTTCTTT. It translates to CASSLAGTGGTEAFF.

The rearrangement links TRBV11-2 to TRBJ2-5, with D perhaps TRBD1 (6 bases). Germline values: CDR1 SGHAT, CDR2 FQNNGV. V was pared by 5 bases and J by 1 base, with 17 bases between. This CDR3 has 16 amino acids. The CDR3 DNA reads TGTGCCAGCAGCGACCGTGGGGGCTGGGCCCAAGAGACCCAGTACTTC. Residues: CASSDRGGWAQETQYF. Full variable domain (missing parts from reference TRBV11-2 and TRBJ2-5): EAGVAQSPRYKIIEKRQSVAFWCNPISGHATLYWYQQILGQGPKLLIQFQNNGVVDDSQLPKDRFSAERLKGVDSTLKIQPAKLEDSAVYLCASSDRGGWAQETQYFGPGTRLLVL.

This chain uses TRBV5-1 with TRBJ1-1; D possibly corresponds to TRBD1 (6 bases). In germline, CDR1 is SGHRS, CDR2 YFSETQ. This CDR3 comprises 13 residues. V was clipped by 1 base and J by 5 bases, with 9 bases between them. The CDR3 loop reads CASSLSGETEAFF. The DNA of the CDR3 is TGCGCCAGCAGCTTGTCAGGGGAAACTGAAGCTTTCTTT.

CDR3 nucleotides: TGCAGCGCCGGGACAGGGGGAAAATCCGAGCAGTACTTC. It encodes CSAGTGGKSEQYF. V and J are TRBV29-1 and TRBJ2-7, with TRBD1 matching 11 bases. The CDR3 runs 13 residues. J lost 6 bases, V lost 7 bases, and 8 bases had no gene match. The germline gives CDR1 SQVTM, CDR2 ANQGSEA.

J is TRBJ1-1 and V is TRBV19, with TRBD1 matching over 7 bases. Trimming at V came to 5 bases and at J to 5 bases, leaving 8 bases not matched to a gene. This CDR3 region has 14 residues. Germline CDR1 is LNHDA and CDR2 is SQIVND (reference sequence). CDR3 in amino acids: CASSYSTGLTEAFF. As DNA, the CDR3 is TGTGCCAGTAGTTACTCGACAGGGCTGACTGAAGCTTTCTTT.

This chain joins TRBV18 and TRBJ1-2, with D tentatively TRBD1 (6 bases). CDR1 is KGHSH and CDR2 is LQKENI in the germline V gene. V was shortened by 0 bases and J by 7 bases, with 9 bases between the two germline ends. This CDR3 contains 13 residues. The CDR3 sequence is CASSPPNRVGYTF. For the CDR3, the DNA is TGTGCCAGCTCACCACCTAACAGGGTTGGCTACACCTTC.

The rearrangement links TRBV21-1 to TRBJ2-7. TRBV21-1 is a pseudogene locus. There are 13 residues in the CDR3. The CDR3 region has the DNA TGTGCCACCGGACCCGGTCCATCTTACGAGCAGTACTTC. Translating it yields CATGPGPSYEQYF.

The chain carries TRBV19 and TRBJ2-1, with 10 positions matching TRBD2. This CDR3 contains 15 residues. V gave up 5 bases and J gave up 8 bases; unmatched junction bases: 9. From germline, CDR1 is LNHDA and CDR2 SQIVND (reference sequence). CDR3 sequence: CASSPPAGGPYEQFF. CDR3 coding DNA: TGTGCCAGTAGTCCGCCAGCGGGAGGGCCGTATGAGCAGTTCTTC. Complete variable domain (other parts from reference TRBV19 and TRBJ2-1): DGGITQSPKYLFRKEGQNVTLSCEQNLNHDAMYWYRQDPGQGLRLIYYSQIVNDFQKGDIAEGYSVSREKKESFPLTVTSAQKNPTAFYLCASSPPAGGPYEQFFGPGTRLTVL.

This chain links TRBV11-3 with TRBJ2-5, with D possibly being TRBD2 (6 bases). CDR1 and CDR2 (germline): SGHNT, YENEEA. V lost 1 base and J 0 bases, leaving 12 bases between the germline ends. The length of the CDR3 is 16 residues. CDR3 residues: CASSLGSGSYQETQYF. The DNA of the CDR3 is TGTGCCAGCAGCTTAGGTAGCGGATCGTACCAAGAGACCCAGTACTTC.

The rearrangement joins TRBV6-4 to TRBJ1-4; TRBD1 is a possible D gene (5 bases). V dropped 0 bases and J dropped 8 bases, with 10 bases sitting between them. The CDR3 sequence is 14 residues long. Germline V gene sequence: CDR1 MRHNA, CDR2 SNTAGT. CDR3: CASSDSGVGEKLFF. The CDR3, as DNA: TGTGCCAGCAGTGACTCGGGGGTAGGAGAAAAACTGTTTTTT.

The chain joins TRBV27 to TRBJ2-3; the D is unclear. The CDR3 is made up of 16 amino acids. Per the germline V gene, CDR1 is MNHEY and CDR2 is SMNVEV (reference sequence). V gave up 8 bases and J gave up 0 bases, with 18 bases separating them. CDR3 DNA: TGTGCCAGCTGTCAAGGCCCAATTGCTAGCACAGATACGCAGTATTTT. This gives the protein CASCQGPIASTDTQYF.